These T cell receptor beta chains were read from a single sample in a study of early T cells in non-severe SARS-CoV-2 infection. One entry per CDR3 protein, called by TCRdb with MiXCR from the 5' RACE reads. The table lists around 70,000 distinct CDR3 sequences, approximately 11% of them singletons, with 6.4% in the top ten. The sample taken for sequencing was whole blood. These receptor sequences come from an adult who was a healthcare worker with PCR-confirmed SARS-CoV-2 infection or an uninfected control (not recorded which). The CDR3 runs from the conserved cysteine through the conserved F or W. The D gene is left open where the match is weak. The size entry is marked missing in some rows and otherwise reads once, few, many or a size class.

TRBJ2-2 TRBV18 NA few TGTGCCAGCTCACCACCGGGCGGGGAGCTGTTTTTT CASSPPGGELFF
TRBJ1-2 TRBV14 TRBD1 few TGTGCCAGCAGCCAACGCTCGGGACAGGGGGCGCGAGACTATGGCTACACCTTC CASSQRSGQGARDYGYTF
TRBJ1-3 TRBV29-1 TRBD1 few TGCAGCGCCTTTGACAGGGACTCTGGAAACACCATATATTTT CSAFDRDSGNTIYF
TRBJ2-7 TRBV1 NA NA TGCACCAGCAGCCAAGACGGGGGGACTGAGCAGTACTTC CTSSQDGGTEQYF
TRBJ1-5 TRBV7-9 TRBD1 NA TGTGCCAGCGCGAGGGGGCTCAATCAGCCCCAGCATTTT CASARGLNQPQHF
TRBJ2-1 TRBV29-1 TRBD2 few TGCAGCGTTGAAGGCACCCAAGCGGGAGAAGACGTAATTTACAATGAGCAGTTCTTC CSVEGTQAGEDVIYNEQFF
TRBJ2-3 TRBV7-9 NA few TGTGCCAGCAGCCCCCTCCGGCTCACAGATACGCAGTATTTT CASSPLRLTDTQYF
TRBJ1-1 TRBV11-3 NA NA TGTGCCAGCAGCTTAAGAGTGGGCACTGAAGCTTTCTTT CASSLRVGTEAFF
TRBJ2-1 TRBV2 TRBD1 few TGTGCCAGCAGTAGACAGGGGGCTCTCAATGAGCAGTTCTTC CASSRQGALNEQFF
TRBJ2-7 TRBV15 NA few TGTGCCACCAGCAGAGATCGCAGGGCGGTCTACGAGCAGTACTTC CATSRDRRAVYEQYF
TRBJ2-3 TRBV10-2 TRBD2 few TGCGCCAGCAGTTCGAGCGGGAGGGCTACAGATACGCAGTATTTT CASSSSGRATDTQYF
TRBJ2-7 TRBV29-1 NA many TGCAGCGCCACCGGTACAGGGACCCACGAGCAGTACTTC CSATGTGTHEQYF
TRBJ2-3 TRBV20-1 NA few TGCAGTGCGCTGCAAAATACGCAGTATTTT CSALQNTQYF
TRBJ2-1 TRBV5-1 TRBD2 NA TGCGCCAGCAGCTTGGGGGAGGGACTAGCAGGTGAGCAGTTCTTC CASSLGEGLAGEQFF
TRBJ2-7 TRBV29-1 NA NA TGCAGCGTTGTCCCCTCGGCAGGGTGGAACGAGCAGTACTTC CSVVPSAGWNEQYF
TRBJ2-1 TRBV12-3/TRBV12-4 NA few TGTGCCAGCAGTTTTCAGGCTGAGCAGTTCTTC CASSFQAEQFF
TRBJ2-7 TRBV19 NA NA TGTGCCAGTAGCCTCGGCCAGCGGAGGGGCGAGCAGTACTTC CASSLGQRRGEQYF
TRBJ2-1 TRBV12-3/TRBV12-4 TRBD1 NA TGTGCCAGCAGTCGGGGACAGGGAAAGTTCTTC CASSRGQGKFF
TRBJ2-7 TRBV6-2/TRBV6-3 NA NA TGTGCCAGCAGTTACTCAATAGCGTACTACGAGCAGTACTTC CASSYSIAYYEQYF
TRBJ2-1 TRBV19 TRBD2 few TGTGCCAGTAGTACCCCGACTAGCGGGAGAGTCTATTCCGGCTACAATGAGCAGTTCTTC CASSTPTSGRVYSGYNEQFF
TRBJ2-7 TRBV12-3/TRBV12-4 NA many TGTGCCAGCAGTAAAGGATACGAGCAGTACTTC CASSKGYEQYF
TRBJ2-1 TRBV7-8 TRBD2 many TGTGCCAGCAGCATAAGCGGGGGGCTCTACAATGAGCAGTTCTTC CASSISGGLYNEQFF
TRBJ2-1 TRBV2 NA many TGTGCCAGCAAGCTAGCCAGGGTGAATGAGCAGTTCTTC CASKLARVNEQFF
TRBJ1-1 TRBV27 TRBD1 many TGTGCCAGCAGTTACAGGGGGAATGGTGAAGCTTTCTTT CASSYRGNGEAFF
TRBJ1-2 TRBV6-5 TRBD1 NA TGTGCCAGCAGGAGAGGGGGCGCGAACTATGGCTACACCTTC CASRRGGANYGYTF
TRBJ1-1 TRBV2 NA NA TGTGCCAGCAAGGCTGACGGAGAAGCTTTCTTT CASKADGEAFF
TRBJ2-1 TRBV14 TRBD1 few TGTGCCAGCAGCCAACGACAGGGCATCTACAATGAGCAGTTCTTC CASSQRQGIYNEQFF
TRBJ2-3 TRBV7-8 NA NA TGTGCCAGCAGCTTAGGGGGTCCTTGGACAGATACGCAGTATTTT CASSLGGPWTDTQYF
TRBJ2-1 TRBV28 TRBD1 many TGTGCCACCCGACAGGGCACCTACAATGAGCAGTTCTTC CATRQGTYNEQFF
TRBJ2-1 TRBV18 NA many TGTGCCAGCTCACCAGAGCTAGTAGCGTCCTACAATGAGCAGTTCTTC CASSPELVASYNEQFF
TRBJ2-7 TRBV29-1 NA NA TGCAGCGTCCCTAAGCTCCGGGGCGACTCCTACGAGCAGTACTTC CSVPKLRGDSYEQYF